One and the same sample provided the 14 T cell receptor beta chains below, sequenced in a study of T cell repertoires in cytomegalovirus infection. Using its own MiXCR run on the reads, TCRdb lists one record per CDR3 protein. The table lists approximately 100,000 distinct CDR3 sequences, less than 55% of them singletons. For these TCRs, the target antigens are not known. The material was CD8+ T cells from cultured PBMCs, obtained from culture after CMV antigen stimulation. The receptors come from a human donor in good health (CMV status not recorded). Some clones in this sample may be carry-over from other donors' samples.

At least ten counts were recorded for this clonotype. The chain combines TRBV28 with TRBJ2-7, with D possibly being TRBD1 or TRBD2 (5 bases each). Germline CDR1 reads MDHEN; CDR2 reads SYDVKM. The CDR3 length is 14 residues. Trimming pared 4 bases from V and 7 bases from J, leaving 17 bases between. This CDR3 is CASSSTGTPEEQYF. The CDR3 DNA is TGTGCCAGCAGTTCAACTGGGACCCCTGAGGAGCAGTACTTC.

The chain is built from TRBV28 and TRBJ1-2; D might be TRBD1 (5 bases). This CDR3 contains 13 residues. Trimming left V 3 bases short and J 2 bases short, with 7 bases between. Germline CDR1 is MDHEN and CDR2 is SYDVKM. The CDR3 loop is CASSFRGNYGYTF. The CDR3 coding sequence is TGTGCCAGCAGTTTTCGGGGGAACTATGGCTACACCTTC.

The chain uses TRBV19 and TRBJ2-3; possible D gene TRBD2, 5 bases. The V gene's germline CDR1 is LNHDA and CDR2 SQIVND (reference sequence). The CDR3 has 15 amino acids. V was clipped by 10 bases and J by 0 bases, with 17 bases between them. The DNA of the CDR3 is TGTGCCACCAAAAGGAGCGGCCTTAGCACAGATACGCAGTATTTT. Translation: CATKRSGLSTDTQYF.

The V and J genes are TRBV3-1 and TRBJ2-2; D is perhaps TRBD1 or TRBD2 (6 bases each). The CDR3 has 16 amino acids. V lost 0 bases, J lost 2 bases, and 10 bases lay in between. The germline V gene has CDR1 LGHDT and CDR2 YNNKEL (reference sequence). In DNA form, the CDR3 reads TGTGCCAGCAGCCAAGATCTCGGGGGCAACACCGGGGAGCTGTTTTTT. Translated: CASSQDLGGNTGELFF.

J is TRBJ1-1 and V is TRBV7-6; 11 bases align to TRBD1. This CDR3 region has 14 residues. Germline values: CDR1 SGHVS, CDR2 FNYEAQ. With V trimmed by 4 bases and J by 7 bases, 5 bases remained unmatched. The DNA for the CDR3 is TGTGCCAGCAGCTGGACAGGGGGCGGGGATGAAGCTTTCTTT. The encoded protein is CASSWTGGGDEAFF.

The CDR3 is CASSYSTSLYRELFF. CDR3 coding DNA: TGTGCCAGCAGTTACAGCACTTCACTGTACCGGGAGCTGTTTTTT. The V gene is TRBV6-5, the J gene TRBJ2-2; D is unresolved. The CDR3 has 15 residues. The germline CDR1 and CDR2 sequences are MNHEY and SVGAGI. Trimming took 2 bases from V and 9 from J, leaving 16 bases between them.

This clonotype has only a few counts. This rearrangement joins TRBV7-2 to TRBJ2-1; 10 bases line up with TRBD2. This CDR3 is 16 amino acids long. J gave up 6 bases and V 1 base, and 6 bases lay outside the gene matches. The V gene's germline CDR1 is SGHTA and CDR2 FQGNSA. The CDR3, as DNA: TGTGCCAGCAGCTTAGAGGCTAGCGGGGGAACCAATGAGCAGTTCTTC. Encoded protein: CASSLEASGGTNEQFF.

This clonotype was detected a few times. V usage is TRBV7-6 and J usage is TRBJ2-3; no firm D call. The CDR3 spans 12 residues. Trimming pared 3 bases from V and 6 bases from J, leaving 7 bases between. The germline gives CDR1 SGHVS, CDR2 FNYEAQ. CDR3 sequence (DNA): TGTGCCAGCAGCTTCGGAATGGATACGCAGTATTTT. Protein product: CASSFGMDTQYF.

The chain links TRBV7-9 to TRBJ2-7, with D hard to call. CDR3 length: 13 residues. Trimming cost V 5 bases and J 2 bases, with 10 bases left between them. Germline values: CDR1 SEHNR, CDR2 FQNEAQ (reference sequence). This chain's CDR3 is CASSLQTAYEQYF. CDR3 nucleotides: TGTGCCAGCAGCCTCCAGACGGCCTACGAGCAGTACTTC.

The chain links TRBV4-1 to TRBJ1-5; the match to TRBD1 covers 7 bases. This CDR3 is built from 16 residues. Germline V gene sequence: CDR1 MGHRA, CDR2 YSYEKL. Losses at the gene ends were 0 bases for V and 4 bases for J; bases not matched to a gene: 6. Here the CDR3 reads CASSQEGGTVNQPQHF. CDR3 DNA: TGCGCCAGCAGCCAAGAAGGCGGGACAGTGAATCAGCCCCAGCATTTT.

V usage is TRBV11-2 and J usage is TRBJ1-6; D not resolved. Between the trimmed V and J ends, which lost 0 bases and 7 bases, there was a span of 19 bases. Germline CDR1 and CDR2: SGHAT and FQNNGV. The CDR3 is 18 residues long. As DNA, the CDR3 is TGTGCCAGCAGCTTAGAATTCGCTGCGTCGAGACTGAATTCACCCCTCCACTTT. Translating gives CASSLEFAASRLNSPLHF.

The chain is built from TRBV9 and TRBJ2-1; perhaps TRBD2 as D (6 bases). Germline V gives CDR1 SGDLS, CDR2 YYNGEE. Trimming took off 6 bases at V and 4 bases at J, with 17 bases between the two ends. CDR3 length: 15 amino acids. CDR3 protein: CASTPEEGEYNEQFF. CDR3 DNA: TGTGCCAGCACCCCGGAGGAGGGAGAGTACAATGAGCAGTTCTTC.

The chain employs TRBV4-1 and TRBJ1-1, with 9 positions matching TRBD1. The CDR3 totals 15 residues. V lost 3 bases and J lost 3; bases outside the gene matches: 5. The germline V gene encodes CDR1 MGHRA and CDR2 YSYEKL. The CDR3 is CASSHIQGADTEAFF. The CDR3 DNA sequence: TGCGCCAGCAGCCATATACAGGGGGCCGACACTGAAGCTTTCTTT.

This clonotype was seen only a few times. DNA of the CDR3: TGTGCCAGCAGCTTAGCCCTACAGGGTAAAAATGAAGCTTTCTTT. It is translated as CASSLALQGKNEAFF. This chain connects TRBV7-6 to TRBJ1-1; D may be TRBD1 (6 bases). Germline CDR1 SGHVS, CDR2 FNYEAQ. This CDR3 is built from 15 residues. With 0 bases removed from V and 7 bases from J, the gap between germline ends came to 15 bases. The entire variable domain, with the rest obtained from reference TRBV7-6 and TRBJ1-1, is as follows: GAGVSQSPRYKVTKRGQDVALRCDPISGHVSLYWYRQALGQGPEFLTYFNYEAQQDKSGLPNDRFSAERPEGSISTLTIQRTEQRDSAMYRCASSLALQGKNEAFFGQGTRLTVV.